This T cell receptor (beta chain) was captured in a study of shared T cell receptors in the human thymus. Here immunoSEQ multiplex PCR was the method, and the copy in TCRdb shows in-frame clones only, minus some. The sample shows under 850,000 clones, around 89% of them seen only once. The CDR3 is made up of 15 amino acids. With 4 bases clipped from V and 5 bases from J, the junction kept 10 bases outside the gene matches. Germline values: CDR1 LNHDA, CDR2 SQIVND (reference sequence). This clone has a handful of counts. The same data also contributed to another study, on human thymus T cells. From that report: Serving as donors were healthy Finnish infants, each of whom was having open corrective surgery for congenital heart defects. Corrective heart surgery yielded resections, and these provided the thymus tissue. Thymic and blood repertoires seemed to show skewed V and J gene use. Related research described thymic repertoires that were highly overlapping among unrelated individuals.

The material sequenced was thymocytes. The genes are TRBV19 and TRBJ2-5, with 7 nucleotides matching TRBD2. The receptor was derived from a boy younger than two with a congenital heart defect. The CDR3 DNA sequence: TGTGCCAGTAGTAGCAAGGGGCTAGCGGTGGAGACCCAGTACTTC. It is translated as CASSSKGLAVETQYF.